This T cell receptor (beta chain) was observed in a study of T cell responses to AZD1222 COVID-19 vaccine (dated by TCRdb to the early 2020s). As for the study more broadly: Because spike-specific TCR depth and breadth did not differ between the two schedules, AZD1222 recipients who got a second dose at roughly 4 weeks were pooled with those who got a second dose at roughly 12 weeks. Enrollment into the trials was organized by age into subgroups of 18-55, 56-69 and 70-plus years, and those subgroups contained 148, 28 and 57 TCR-sequenced participants, respectively. A total of around 240 trial participants underwent TCR sequencing, of whom around 200 received two doses of AZD1222 and some 25 received two doses of the MenACWY control vaccine.

Overall study results and their limits: The 56-69-year group was small, and its depth increase did not reach significance, likely because of low power. Participants were mostly white British, with more females than males. The authors suggested clonal diversity may have been underestimated. Only a handful of AZD1222 recipients were SARS-CoV-2 seropositive at baseline, limiting conclusions about previously exposed vaccinees. The whole spike protein was spanned by vaccine-associated CD4 TCRs, and dominant responses were seen in regions 160-218 and 743-854. Reportedly, close to half of the unique spike-specific TCRs recognized epitopes lying outside the regions that are mutated in the B.1.351 and B.1.1.7 variants. Spike-specific TCR breadth and depth rose significantly after two AZD1222 doses compared with day 0 and with MenACWY recipients. Because no day 14 peak-response samples were available, the repertoires could be characterized only after the peak T cell response.

The CDR3 regions of human TCRbeta chains were analyzed by immunosequencing. The study's own analysis went as follows. TCRs in the repertoires were compared against a reference library of SARS-CoV-2-specific TCRs that had been generated with the MIRA antigen-specificity platform. Breadth was defined as the fraction of unique TCRs that were SARS-CoV-2-associated, and depth was defined as the fraction of total T cells that were SARS-CoV-2-associated. Using the MIRA data, each spike-specific TCR was mapped to the spike region that the TCR reacts to and placed in a CD4 or CD8 class. Log10-transformed breadth and depth values were compared by one-way ANOVA with Sidak's multiple comparisons tests. TCRdb mirrors the immuneACCESS table, restricted to in-frame sequences. Some clones are absent from its copies; in checked studies, under half trace to an unresolved V gene, and the reason for the others is unknown. V and J calls and clone size follow that table, whereas D and trimming were derived from the DNA. Counted in this sample were 140,000 to 150,000 clones; around 90% of them appeared once. Of the sample, roughly 5.6% is held by the ten largest clones.

The time point label of this sample denotes: baseline before first vaccination. Samples from vaccinated people were obtained from the UK trials COV001 and COV002, which included a single-blind randomized controlled phase 2/3 trial of AZD1222 (ChAdOx1 nCoV-19) in healthy adults. For TCRbeta chain sequencing, PBMC samples from trial participants were taken at day 0 and at day 28 after the second dose. The germline V end is reduced by 4 bases and the J end by 5 bases; junction bases left unmatched: 11. Reading the germline V gene gives CDR1 KGHSY and CDR2 FQNENV. The CDR3 spans 16 residues, from the cysteine through the phenylalanine. The entry retains the CDR3 DNA only, 48 bases that are in frame from base 1. This clone has more than one count but fewer than ten. Its antigen is still unknown. Per-nucleotide qualities are absent, and no much larger clonotype sits a single base away.

Recombination joined TRBV16 with TRBJ1-1; TRBD1 matches 9 bases in the middle. The input for sequencing was peripheral blood, taken on day 0 of AZD1222 vaccination. The sequence was obtained from an adult in good health. The DNA sequence is as follows: TGTGCCAGCAGCCGCGAGCACAGGGGGCTAGGGACTGAAGCTTTCTTT. Translated, this gives CASSREHRGLGTEAFF.